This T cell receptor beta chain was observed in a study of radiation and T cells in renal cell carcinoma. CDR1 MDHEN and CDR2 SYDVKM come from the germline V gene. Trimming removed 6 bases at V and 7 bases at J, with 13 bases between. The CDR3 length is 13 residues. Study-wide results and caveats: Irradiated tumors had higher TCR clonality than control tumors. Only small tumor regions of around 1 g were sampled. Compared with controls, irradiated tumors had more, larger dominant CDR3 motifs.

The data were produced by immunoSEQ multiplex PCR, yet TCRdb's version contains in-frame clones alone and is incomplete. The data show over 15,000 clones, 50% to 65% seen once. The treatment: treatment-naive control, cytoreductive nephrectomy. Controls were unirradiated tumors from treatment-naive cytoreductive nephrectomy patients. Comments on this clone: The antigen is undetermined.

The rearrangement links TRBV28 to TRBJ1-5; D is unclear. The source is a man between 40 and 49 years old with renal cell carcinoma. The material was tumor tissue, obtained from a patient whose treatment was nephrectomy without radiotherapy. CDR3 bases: TGTGCCAGCAGCGTGGGGTCCTACCAGCCCCAGCATTTT. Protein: CASSVGSYQPQHF.